This T cell receptor (beta chain) is drawn from a study of T-cell reconstitution after alpha-beta-depleted transplantation in children. General study points: Several patients had high TCRbeta diversity at day 60; it came from surviving recipient T cells and thymic progenitors. Where alpha-beta T cells came from about two months after transplant was reportedly several hundred expanded graft clones.

The ends were cut back, 3 bases at V and 1 base at J, with 8 bases in the middle. The germline CDR1 and CDR2 sequences are SEHNR and FQNEAQ (reference sequence). This CDR3 is 14 amino acids long. This clonotype was seen only a few times. The antigen is not known. Molecular barcoding with unique molecular identifiers was used for the TCRbeta library. TCRdb processed the PCR reads anew with MiXCR; each CDR3 protein has one entry. The sample has hundreds of thousands of distinct CDR3 sequences; about 16% are singletons. The chain couples TRBV7-9 to TRBJ2-3; possible D gene TRBD2, 7 bases. The TCR originated in a boy younger than two who had a stem cell transplant for Wiskott-Aldrich syndrome, so the T cells may come from the graft donor. Specimen: PBMCs, mostly from graft donor cells, collected 360 days after TCRalphabeta/CD19-depleted stem cell transplant. CDR3 sequence reads: CASSFGGRTDTQYF. In DNA form, the CDR3 reads TGTGCCAGCAGCTTCGGGGGGCGCACAGATACGCAGTATTTT.